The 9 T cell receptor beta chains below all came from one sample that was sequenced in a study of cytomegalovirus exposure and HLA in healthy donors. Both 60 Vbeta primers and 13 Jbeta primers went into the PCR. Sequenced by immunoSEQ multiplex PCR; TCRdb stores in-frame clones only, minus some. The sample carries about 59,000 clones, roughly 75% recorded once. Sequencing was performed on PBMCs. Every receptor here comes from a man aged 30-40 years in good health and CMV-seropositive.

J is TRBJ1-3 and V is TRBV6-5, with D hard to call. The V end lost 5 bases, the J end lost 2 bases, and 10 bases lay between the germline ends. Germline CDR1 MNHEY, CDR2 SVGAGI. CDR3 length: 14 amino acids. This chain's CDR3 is CASSLGLPGNTIYF. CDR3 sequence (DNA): TGTGCCAGCAGTCTCGGACTACCTGGAAACACCATATATTTT.

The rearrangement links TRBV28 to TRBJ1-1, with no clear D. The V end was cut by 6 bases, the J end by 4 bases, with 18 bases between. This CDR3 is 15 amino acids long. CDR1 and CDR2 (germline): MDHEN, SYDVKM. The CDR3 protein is CASSQKGAGSTEAFF. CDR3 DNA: TGTGCCAGCAGCCAAAAGGGAGCTGGAAGCACTGAAGCTTTCTTT.

The CDR3 nucleotides read TGCGCCAGCAGCTTGGAACCAGGGGTCGATGAGCAGTTCTTC. It encodes CASSLEPGVDEQFF. The rearrangement links TRBV5-1 to TRBJ2-1; tentative D call: TRBD1 (6 bases). Germline CDR1 and CDR2: SGHRS and YFSETQ. Trimming shortened V by 0 bases and J by 8 bases, and 12 bases separated the two germline ends. This CDR3 contains 14 residues.

The CDR3 coding sequence is TGTGCCAGCAGCTTGGGGGGCCAAGAGACCCAGTACTTC. It codes for CASSLGGQETQYF. This chain uses TRBV9 with TRBJ2-5; tentative D call: TRBD2 (6 bases). The CDR3 is 13 amino acids. The germline V gene encodes CDR1 SGDLS and CDR2 YYNGEE. V lost 4 bases, J lost 1 base, and 8 bases lay in between.

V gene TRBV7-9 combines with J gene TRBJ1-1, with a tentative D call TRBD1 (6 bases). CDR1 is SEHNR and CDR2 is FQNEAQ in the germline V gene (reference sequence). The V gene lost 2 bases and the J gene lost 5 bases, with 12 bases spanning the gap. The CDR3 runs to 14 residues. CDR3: CASSLQGKGTEAFF. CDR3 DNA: TGTGCCAGCAGCTTACAGGGGAAGGGTACTGAAGCTTTCTTT.

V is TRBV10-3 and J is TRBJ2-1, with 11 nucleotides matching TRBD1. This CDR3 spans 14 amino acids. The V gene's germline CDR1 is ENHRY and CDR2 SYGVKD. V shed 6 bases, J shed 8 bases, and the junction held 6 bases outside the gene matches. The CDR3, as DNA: TGTGCCATCAGGCCCGGGACAGGGGGACATGAGCAGTTCTTC. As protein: CAIRPGTGGHEQFF.

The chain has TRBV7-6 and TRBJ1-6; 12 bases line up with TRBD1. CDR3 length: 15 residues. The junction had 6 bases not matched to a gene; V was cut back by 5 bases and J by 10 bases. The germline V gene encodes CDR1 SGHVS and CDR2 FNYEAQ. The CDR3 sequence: CASSLQGTGGSPLHF. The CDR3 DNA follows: TGTGCCAGCAGCCTACAGGGGACAGGGGGCTCACCCCTCCACTTT.

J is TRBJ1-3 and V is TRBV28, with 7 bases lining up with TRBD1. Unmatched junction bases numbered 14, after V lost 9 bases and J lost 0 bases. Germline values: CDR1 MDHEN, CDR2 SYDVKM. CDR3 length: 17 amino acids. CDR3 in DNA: TGTGCCAGTGGGACCGGGACAGTAGTAGTCTCTGGAAACACCATATATTTT. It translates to CASGTGTVVVSGNTIYF.

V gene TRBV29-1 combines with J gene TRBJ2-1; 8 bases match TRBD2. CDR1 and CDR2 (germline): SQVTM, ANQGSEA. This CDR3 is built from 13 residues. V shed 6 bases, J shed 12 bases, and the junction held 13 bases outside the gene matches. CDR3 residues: CSVQGSGGGVQFF. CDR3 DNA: TGCAGCGTCCAGGGGAGCGGGGGCGGGGTGCAGTTCTTC.